These 13 T cell receptor beta chains originate from one sample sequenced in a study of cytomegalovirus exposure and HLA in healthy donors. PCR employed 60 Vbeta and 13 Jbeta primers. Assay used: immunoSEQ multiplex PCR; TCRdb lists only in-frame clones, some missing. Across more than 200,000 clones, the top ten clones capture under 1% of the sample. Input material: PBMCs. The receptors originated from a woman in her twenties or thirties in good health and CMV-seropositive.

For the CDR3, the DNA is TGTGCCAGCAGCACGGGGGGGTTAGGCAATCAGCCCCAGCATTTT. This translates into CASSTGGLGNQPQHF. The chain combines TRBV28 with TRBJ1-5; perhaps TRBD1 as D (5 bases). The CDR3 length is 15 residues. The germline V and J ends were trimmed by 6 bases and 2 bases, with 14 bases remaining between them. Looked up from germline, CDR1 is MDHEN and CDR2 is SYDVKM.

The rearrangement uses TRBV9 and TRBJ2-1; TRBD2 is a possible D gene (6 bases). The CDR3 loop spans 13 amino acids. Germline loops: CDR1 SGDLS, CDR2 YYNGEE. V was trimmed by 3 bases and J by 5 bases, leaving 9 bases between them. CDR3 region: CASSAGENNEQFF. The CDR3 DNA follows: TGTGCCAGCAGCGCGGGAGAGAACAATGAGCAGTTCTTC.

The genes are TRBV18 and TRBJ1-1; 9 positions agree with TRBD1. With V trimmed by 3 bases and J by 0 bases, 11 bases remained unmatched. CDR3 length equals 18 residues. The V gene's germline CDR1 is KGHSH and CDR2 LQKENI. CDR3 sequence: CASSPQDRGNLLNTEAFF. CDR3 in DNA: TGTGCCAGCTCACCCCAGGACAGGGGAAACCTTCTGAACACTGAAGCTTTCTTT.

The V and J genes are TRBV5-4 and TRBJ1-1; possibly TRBD1 for D (5 bases). This CDR3 comprises 15 residues. Germline V gives CDR1 SGHNT, CDR2 YYREEE (reference sequence). Trimming left V 0 bases short and J 0 bases short, with 9 bases between. The CDR3 nucleotides are TGTGCCAGCAGCTTGGGGGGCCGGATGAACACTGAAGCTTTCTTT. Its protein is CASSLGGRMNTEAFF.

This chain links TRBV5-1 with TRBJ2-3; 13 bases map to TRBD2. Germline V lookup: CDR1 SGHRS, CDR2 YFSETQ. V gave up 3 bases and J gave up 2 bases; unmatched junction bases: 3. The CDR3 contains 16 residues. The CDR3 DNA follows: TGCGCCAGCAGCTCCGGGACTAGCGGGGTCACAGATACGCAGTATTTT. Protein sequence: CASSSGTSGVTDTQYF.

The chain combines TRBV7-2 with TRBJ2-5, with 8 bases that match TRBD1. The ends lost 4 bases at V and 5 bases at J; junction bases unmatched: 9. CDR1 and CDR2 from the germline V gene are SGHTA and FQGNSA. The CDR3 totals 15 residues. DNA for the CDR3: TGTGCCAGCAGCTCGTCCAGGGGGCTAGGGGAGACCCAGTACTTC. It encodes CASSSSRGLGETQYF.

The V call is TRBV5-1, the J call TRBJ2-3; TRBD1 matches 9 bases. CDR3 size: 15 residues. With 4 bases clipped from V and 5 bases from J, the junction kept 8 bases outside the gene matches. CDR1 is SGHRS, CDR2 YFSETQ, per germline. The chain's CDR3 is CASSPPGTGRDTQYF. The DNA of the CDR3 is TGCGCCAGCAGCCCCCCCGGGACAGGGAGAGATACGCAGTATTTT.

The V and J genes are TRBV10-1 and TRBJ2-5; D perhaps matches TRBD2 (5 bases). V lost 0 bases and J 5 bases, leaving 7 bases between the germline ends. The CDR3 length is 13 residues. Germline V gene data show CDR1 as WNHNN and CDR2 as SYGVQD (reference sequence). The CDR3 loop is CASSESRVETQYF. As DNA, the CDR3 is TGCGCCAGCAGTGAGTCGAGGGTGGAGACCCAGTACTTC.

The CDR3 here is CASSGGLAGDGEQFF. CDR3 nucleotide sequence: TGTGCCAGCAGCGGAGGACTAGCGGGGGACGGTGAGCAGTTCTTC. The chain carries TRBV7-7 and TRBJ2-1, with 13 positions matching TRBD2. There are 15 residues in the CDR3. Germline CDR1 and CDR2: SSHAT and FNYEAQ (reference sequence). V lost 5 bases to trimming and J lost 9 bases; unmatched junction nucleotides: 7.

V usage is TRBV7-2 and J usage is TRBJ2-7; no firm D call. Trimming removed 1 base at V and 4 bases at J, with 14 bases between. Germline V gives CDR1 SGHTA, CDR2 FQGNSA. This CDR3 has 15 amino acids. CDR3 in DNA: TGTGCCAGCAGCTTAGGTTCGGCAGGTCCTTACGAGCAGTACTTC. Translation: CASSLGSAGPYEQYF. The variable domain in full, completed from reference TRBV7-2 and TRBJ2-7, reads GAGVSQSPSNKVTEKGKDVELRCDPISGHTALYWYRQSLGQGLEFLIYFQGNSAPDKSGLPSDRFSAERTGGSVSTLTIQRTQQEDSAVYLCASSLGSAGPYEQYFGPGTRLTVT.

This chain uses TRBV29-1 with TRBJ2-1; TRBD1 matches 11 bases. With 7 bases clipped from V and 5 bases from J, the junction kept 10 bases outside the gene matches. CDR1 and CDR2 from the germline V gene are SQVTM and ANQGSEA. The CDR3 spans 15 residues. The CDR3 region is CSALRGQGVNNEQFF. CDR3 nucleotide sequence: TGCAGCGCCCTCCGGGGACAGGGGGTGAACAATGAGCAGTTCTTC.

The chain couples TRBV2 to TRBJ2-7; D call uncertain. Germline lookup yields CDR1 SNHLY and CDR2 FYNNEI. Trimming left V 5 bases short and J 1 base short, with 12 bases between. The CDR3 spans 14 residues. CDR3 nucleotides: TGTGCCAGCAGTTTCGGAACAGCTTCCTACGAGCAGTACTTC. It codes for CASSFGTASYEQYF.

The chain recombines TRBV15 with TRBJ2-5, with D possibly being TRBD1 (6 bases). The J call is uncertain, as TRBJ2-7 better fits the DNA end. CDR1 and CDR2 from the germline V gene are LNHNV and YYDKDF (reference sequence). The CDR3 covers 15 residues. The CDR3 nucleotides read TGTGCCACCAGGACGAACAGGGAAATGATCCACGAGCAGTACTTC. It specifies CATRTNREMIHEQYF.